This T cell receptor (beta chain) comes out of a study of cytomegalovirus exposure and HLA in healthy donors. Study-level results: The study listed approximately 170 cytomegalovirus-associated TCR beta chains. The study had only CMV serostatus as immune exposure information. Analyzed later, association rates of TCRs varied across HLA loci, with DRB1 most and HLA-C fewest. According to an earlier analysis, most TCR beta V segments yielded productive rearrangements about 90% or about 30% of the time.

Germline loops: CDR1 MDHEN, CDR2 SYDVKM. Trimming cost V 2 bases and J 6 bases, with 13 bases left between them. CDR3 length equals 14 residues. The PCR ran on 60 Vbeta and 13 Jbeta primers. TCRdb keeps only in-frame clones here, not all; method: immunoSEQ multiplex PCR. Of some 110,000 clones detected, about three quarters appear once; the ten largest clones hold about 5%. This clone was counted once. Its target is unknown. The sequence derives from a male donor in good health and CMV-seronegative. The chain is built from TRBV28 and TRBJ1-2; D perhaps matches TRBD1 (6 bases). The sample comprised PBMCs. CDR3 region: CASSLIGGGHGYTF. The CDR3 coding sequence is TGTGCCAGCAGTTTAATTGGGGGCGGCCATGGCTACACCTTC.